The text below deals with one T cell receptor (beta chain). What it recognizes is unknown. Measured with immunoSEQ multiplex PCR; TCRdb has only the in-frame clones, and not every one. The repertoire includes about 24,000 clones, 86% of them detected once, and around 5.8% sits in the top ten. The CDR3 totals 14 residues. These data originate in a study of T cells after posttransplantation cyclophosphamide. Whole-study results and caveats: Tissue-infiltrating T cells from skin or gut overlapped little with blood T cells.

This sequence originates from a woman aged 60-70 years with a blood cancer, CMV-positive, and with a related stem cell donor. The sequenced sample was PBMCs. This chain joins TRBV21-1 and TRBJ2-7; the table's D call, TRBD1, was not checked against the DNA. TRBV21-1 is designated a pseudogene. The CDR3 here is CASSKRSGAYEQYF. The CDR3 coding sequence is TGTGCCAGCAGCAAACGCTCAGGCGCCTACGAGCAGTACTTC.